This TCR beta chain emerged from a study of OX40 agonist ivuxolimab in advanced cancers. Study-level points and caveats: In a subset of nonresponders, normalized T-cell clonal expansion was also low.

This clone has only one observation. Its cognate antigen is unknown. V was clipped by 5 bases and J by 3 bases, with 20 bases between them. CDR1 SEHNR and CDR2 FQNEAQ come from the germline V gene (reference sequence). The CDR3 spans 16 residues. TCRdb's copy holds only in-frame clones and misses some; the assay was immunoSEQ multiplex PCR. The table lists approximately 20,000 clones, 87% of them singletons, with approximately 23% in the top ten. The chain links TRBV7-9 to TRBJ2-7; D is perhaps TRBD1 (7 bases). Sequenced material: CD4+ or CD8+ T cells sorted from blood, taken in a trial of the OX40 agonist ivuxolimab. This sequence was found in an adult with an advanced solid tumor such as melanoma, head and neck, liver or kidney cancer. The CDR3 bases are TGTGCCAGCAGCCCGTACGGGGGACAGAACCACTACGAGCAGTACTTC. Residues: CASSPYGGQNHYEQYF.